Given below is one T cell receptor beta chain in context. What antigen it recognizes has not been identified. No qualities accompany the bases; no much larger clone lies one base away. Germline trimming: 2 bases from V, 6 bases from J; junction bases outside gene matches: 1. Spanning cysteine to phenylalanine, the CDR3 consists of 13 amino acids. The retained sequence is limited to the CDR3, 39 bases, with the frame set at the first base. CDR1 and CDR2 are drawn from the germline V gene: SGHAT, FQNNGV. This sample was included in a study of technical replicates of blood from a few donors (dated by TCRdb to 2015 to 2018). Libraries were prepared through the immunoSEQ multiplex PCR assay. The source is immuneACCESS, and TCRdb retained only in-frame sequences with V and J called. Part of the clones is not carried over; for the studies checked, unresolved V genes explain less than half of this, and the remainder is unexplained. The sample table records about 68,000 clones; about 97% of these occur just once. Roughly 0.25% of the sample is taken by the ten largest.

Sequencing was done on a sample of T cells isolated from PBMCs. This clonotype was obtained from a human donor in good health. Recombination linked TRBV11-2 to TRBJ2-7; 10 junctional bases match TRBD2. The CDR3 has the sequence CASSLRTSGEQYF. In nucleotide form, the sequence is TGTGCCAGCAGCTTAAGGACTAGCGGCGAGCAGTACTTC.